This TCR beta chain was sequenced during a study of blood T cell repertoires in COVID-19. Across the study: The United States, Italy and Spain were the sources of the acute and convalescent COVID-19 samples.

Authors' data handling: From reference gene primer amplification, estimates of nucleated cell counts were derived. Clones were read by immunoSEQ multiplex PCR, and TCRdb kept only the in-frame ones, dropping some. V, J and clone size are taken as reported in that table, and D and trimming were inferred from the DNA itself. The data show 130,000 or so clones, around 87% seen once. The CDR3 length is 19 residues. CDR1 SGHRS and CDR2 YFSETQ come from the germline V gene. J was trimmed by 2 bases and V by 0 bases; bases with no gene match: 14. The gene calls are TRBV5-1 and TRBJ2-3, with 8 bases fitting TRBD1. This receptor was taken from a man aged 65 to 79 with active or convalescent COVID-19. Sequencing was carried out using peripheral blood. Written as DNA, the CDR3 is TGCGCCAGCAGCTTGGGGTCAGGGGGCCCACGACGATACACAGATACGCAGTATTTT. It is translated as CASSLGSGGPRRYTDTQYF.